A selection of T cell receptor beta chains follows, all from one sample in a study of T cells after posttransplantation cyclophosphamide. Some clones are missing from TCRdb's copy, which holds only in-frame ones; the method was immunoSEQ multiplex PCR. The sample yields roughly 8,000 clones, without any singletons. The sample consisted of PBMCs, taken after allogeneic stem cell transplant with posttransplant cyclophosphamide. These receptors originate from a female patient in her fifties or sixties who received an allogeneic stem cell transplant from a related donor, was CMV-positive, and had no GVHD. Some T cells may be graft donor cells. CDR3s include the opening cysteine and the closing phenylalanine or tryptophan. Fields, in order: V gene, clone size, CDR3 protein. Clone size appears in some rows only: once, few, many, or a class for an expanded clone.

TRBV24-1,many,CATSDLGTGTDTQYF
TRBV15,many,CATSRPGQLLLYGYTF
TRBV6-5,few,CASSGSGRRTEAFF
TRBV30,many,CAWSAYPVVTQYF
TRBV7-2,NA,CASSLAGAGETQYF
TRBV12-3/TRBV12-4,many,CASSPLFSAGRDAAEQFF
TRBV2,many,CASKTGLYGYTF
TRBV10-3,medium-sized,CAISRVPENTEAFF
TRBV28,many,CASSLAGGGYEQYF
TRBV28,medium-sized,CASGLSGNTIYF
TRBV7-6,NA,CASSTFPQGLGFYGYTF
TRBV19,many,CASSDLTATDTQYF
TRBV13,medium-sized,CASSLSGVNTGELFF
TRBV7-2,many,CASSLDRVIQYF
TRBV5-4,many,CASSLGLAGSQETQYF
TRBV9,many,CASSVGDVSGSGANVLTF
TRBV7-2,many,CASSPTSGTYNEQFF
TRBV7-2,few,CASSSQGGGQPQHF
TRBV6-1,many,CASSEEGTGSYNEQFF
TRBV6-5,many,CASSYGTATYEQYF
TRBV14,many,CASSQDIAGNTIYF
TRBV30,few,CAWSFEREAQYNEQFF
TRBV24-1,many,CATSGAASGDYNEQFF
TRBV7-3,medium-sized,CASSLSAGKYNEQFF
TRBV5-1,few,CASRVTGAANQPQHF
TRBV7-9,many,CASSRTSGSGRDTQYF
TRBV18,many,CASSGQGSSYNEQFF
TRBV23-1,many,CASSHRGPNNEQFF
TRBV27,many,CASNIVLAGRNEQFF
TRBV4-3,many,CASSQLDNEQFF
TRBV6-6,many,CASLDMAWSEKLFF
TRBV28,many,CASSGLAGVGKTQYF
TRBV28,many,CASSVTLEPQHF
TRBV5-1,many,CASSLEAGEQYF
TRBV10-3,many,CAISYLGLEKLFF
TRBV5-1,NA,CASSLVPLAGAYNEQFF
TRBV7-2,many,CASSPTGILNTGELFF
TRBV30,many,CAWRDRGRDNQPQHF
TRBV24-1,many,CATSEPGLNEQYF
TRBV10-3,medium-sized,CAIAGGSYNEQFF
TRBV29-1,many,CSVEVPSGTGRANEKLFF
TRBV10-3,medium-sized,CAIRADFTGTGLSGANVLTF
TRBV7-2,many,CASSGRDFVTQYF
TRBV7-3,many,CASSPGLAGVDEQFF
TRBV5-1,NA,CASSLLIGAVRGSYEQYF
TRBV10-3,medium-sized,CAISQGAGATNEKLFF
TRBV11-1,many,CASSLRHGEDEAFF
TRBV5-4,many,CASSASPGGTMNTEAFF
TRBV19,medium-sized,CASSIEGADPYNEQFF
TRBV7-6,many,CASSSRQRGGYTF
TRBV30,few,CAWNIASSTDTQYF
TRBV4-3,many,CASSQGLAGRSSYEQYF
TRBV7-9,many,CASSLGRGSSAGENIQYF